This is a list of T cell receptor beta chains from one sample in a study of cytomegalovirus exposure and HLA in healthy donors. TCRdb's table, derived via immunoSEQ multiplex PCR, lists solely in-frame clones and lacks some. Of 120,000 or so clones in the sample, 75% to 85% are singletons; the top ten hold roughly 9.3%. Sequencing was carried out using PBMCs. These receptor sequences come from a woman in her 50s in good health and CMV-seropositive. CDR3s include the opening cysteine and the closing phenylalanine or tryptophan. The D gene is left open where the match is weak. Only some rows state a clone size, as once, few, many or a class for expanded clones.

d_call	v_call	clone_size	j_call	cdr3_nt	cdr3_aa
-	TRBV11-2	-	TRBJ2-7	TGTGCCAGCAGCTGGCCCCAGGCCTACGAGCAGTACTTC	CASSWPQAYEQYF
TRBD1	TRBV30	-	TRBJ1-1	TGTGCCTTCCGACAGGGCGCAGAATATCGGAGCACTGAAGCTTTCTTT	CAFRQGAEYRSTEAFF
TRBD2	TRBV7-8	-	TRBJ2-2	TGTGCCAGCAGCCCCCGGGGGGGAGGGGGCACCGGGGAGCTGTTTTTT	CASSPRGGGGTGELFF
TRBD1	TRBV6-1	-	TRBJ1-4	TGTGCCAGCAGTGAAGTGTCAGGGGGCGCCTTCGGCGAAAAACTGTTTTTT	CASSEVSGGAFGEKLFF
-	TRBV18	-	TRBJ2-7	TGTGCCAGCTCACCACCGGCGGGATCCGAGCAGTACTTC	CASSPPAGSEQYF
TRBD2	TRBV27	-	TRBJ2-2	TGTGCCAGCAGTTTAAAACTAGCGGGACTCACCGGGGAGCTGTTTTTT	CASSLKLAGLTGELFF
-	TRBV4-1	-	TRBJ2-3	TGCGCCAGCAGCCAAGAAGGAGGCCGGGGGACAGATACGCAGTATTTT	CASSQEGGRGTDTQYF
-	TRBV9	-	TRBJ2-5	TGTGCCAGCAGCGCCTCTCCCCAAGAGACCCAGTACTTC	CASSASPQETQYF
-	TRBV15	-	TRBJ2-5	TGTGCCACCAGCAGATCCTTCGCATCACTTGGCCAAGAGACCCAGTACTTC	CATSRSFASLGQETQYF
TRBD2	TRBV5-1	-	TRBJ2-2	TGCGCCAGCAGCTCCACGCCGGGACTAGAGGCCGGGGAGCTGTTTTTT	CASSSTPGLEAGELFF
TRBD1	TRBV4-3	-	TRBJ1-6	TGCGCCAGCAGCCAAGATTGGGACAGGGGTACTGTGGGTTCACCCCTCCACTTT	CASSQDWDRGTVGSPLHF
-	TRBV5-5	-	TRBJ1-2	TGTGCCAGCAGCTGGGGGGGACCGTTAAAGGGCTATGGCTACACCTTC	CASSWGGPLKGYGYTF
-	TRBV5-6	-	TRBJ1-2	TGTGCCAGCAGCTTGGCCAGGGCAAGTTACTACACCTTC	CASSLARASYYTF
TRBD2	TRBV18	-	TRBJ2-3	TGTGCCAGCTCACGTGGGGGACTAGCGAGCCCAGATACGCAGTATTTT	CASSRGGLASPDTQYF
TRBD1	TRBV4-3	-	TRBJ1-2	TGCGCCAGCAGCCCCGAAACCGGGACAGGGGCTTCCTATGGCTACACCTTC	CASSPETGTGASYGYTF
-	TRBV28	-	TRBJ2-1	TGTGCCAGCAGTCCTGGGAGGATAGGGATATCCGCCTACAATGAGCAGTTCTTC	CASSPGRIGISAYNEQFF
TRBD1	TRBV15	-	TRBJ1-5	TGTGCCACCAGCAGGGGACAGCCTAGAGGCAATCAGCCCCAGCATTTT	CATSRGQPRGNQPQHF
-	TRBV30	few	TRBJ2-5	TGTGCCTGGACTCTAAGCGGGACCCAGTACTTC	CAWTLSGTQYF
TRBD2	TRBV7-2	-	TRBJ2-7	TGTGCCAGCAGGTTGAGTCTAGCGGGAGCCTACGAGCAGTACTTC	CASRLSLAGAYEQYF
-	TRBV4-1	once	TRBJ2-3	TGCGCCAGCAGCCAAGATGGCAACACAGATACGCAGTATTTT	CASSQDGNTDTQYF
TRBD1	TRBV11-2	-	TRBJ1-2	TGTGCCAGCAGCGTGGACAGGGGTCGGGGCTACACCTTC	CASSVDRGRGYTF
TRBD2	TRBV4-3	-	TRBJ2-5	TGCGCCAGCAGCCAGGGGCTAGCGGTTGGGGAGACCCAGTACTTC	CASSQGLAVGETQYF
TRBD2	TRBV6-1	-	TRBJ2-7	TGTGCCAGCAGTGCCATCGGGGGGTGTGAGCAGTACTTC	CASSAIGGCEQYF
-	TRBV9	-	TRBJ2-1	TGTGCCAGCAGCGTAGCGAGAGCCGCCGAACAGTTCTTC	CASSVARAAEQFF
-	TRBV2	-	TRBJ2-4	TGTGCCAGCACCGAAAAGCCCTGGCGGTTAAACATTCAGTACTTC	CASTEKPWRLNIQYF
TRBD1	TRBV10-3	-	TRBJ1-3	TGTGCCATCAGTGACCTGACAGGGTCTGGAAACACCATATATTTT	CAISDLTGSGNTIYF
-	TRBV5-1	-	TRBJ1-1	TGCGCCAGCAGCTTCGAGGAGGCGAACACTGAAGCTTTCTTT	CASSFEEANTEAFF
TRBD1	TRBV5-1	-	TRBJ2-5	TGCGCCAGCAGCTTCACACAGGGGGCTAAGGGAGCCCAGTACTTC	CASSFTQGAKGAQYF
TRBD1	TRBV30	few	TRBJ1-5	TGTGCCTGGGCAGGGGGCGCGGGGATTCAGCCCCAGCATTTT	CAWAGGAGIQPQHF
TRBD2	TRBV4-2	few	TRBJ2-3	TGTGCCAGCAGCCAAGAAAGCGGGATTAACACAGATACGCAGTATTTT	CASSQESGINTDTQYF
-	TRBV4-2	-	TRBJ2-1	TGTGCCAGCAGCCTACTCCGGGACACCTCCTACAATGAGCAGTTCTTC	CASSLLRDTSYNEQFF
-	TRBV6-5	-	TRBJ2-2	TGTGCCAGCAGCCCCGGTCTCACCGGGGAGCTGTTTTTT	CASSPGLTGELFF
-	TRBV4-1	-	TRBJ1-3	TGCGCCAGCAGCCCACGACAGGACCTCTCTGGAAACACCATATATTTT	CASSPRQDLSGNTIYF
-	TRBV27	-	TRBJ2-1	TGTGCCAGCAGTATACTCCCTGGTATCAATTTCTACAATGAGCAGTTCTTC	CASSILPGINFYNEQFF
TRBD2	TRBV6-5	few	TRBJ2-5	TGTGCCAGCAGACCTACCGGGACTAGCGGGAAGCAGTACTTC	CASRPTGTSGKQYF
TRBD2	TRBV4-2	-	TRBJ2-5	TGTGCCAGCAGCCAAGATGGGCTAGCGGGGGGCGTAGAGACCCAGTACTTC	CASSQDGLAGGVETQYF
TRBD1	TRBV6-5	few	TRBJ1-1	TGTGCCAGCAGCCCGACAGGGCGAGGGAAAGCTTTCTTT	CASSPTGRGKAFF
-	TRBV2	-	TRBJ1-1	TGTGCCAGCATTGACCCGTCAGACACTGAAGCTTTCTTT	CASIDPSDTEAFF
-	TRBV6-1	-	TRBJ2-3	TGTGCCAGCAAGAAGCTAGCCGGGGGAGATACGCAGTATTTT	CASKKLAGGDTQYF
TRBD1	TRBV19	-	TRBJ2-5	TGTGCCAGCTCGACAGGGGAGACCCAGTACTTC	CASSTGETQYF